This passage covers 23 T cell receptor beta chains from one sample sequenced in a study of blood T cell repertoires in COVID-19. Here immunoSEQ multiplex PCR was the method, and the copy in TCRdb shows in-frame clones only, minus some. The repertoire includes approximately 200,000 clones, 84% of them detected once, and about 5.1% sits in the top ten. The sequenced sample consisted of peripheral blood. Receptors were obtained from a woman aged 60-70 years who had recovered from COVID-19.

This clone was seen once. V is TRBV4-1 and J is TRBJ2-2; 10 nucleotides agree with TRBD2. The CDR3 extends over 15 amino acids. After removal of 4 bases from V and 4 bases from J, the junction contained 3 bases not matched to a gene. CDR1 and CDR2 from the germline V gene are MGHRA and YSYEKL. The CDR3 DNA reads as TGCGCCAGCAGCCCCAGCGGGGGGGCCACCGGGGAGCTGTTTTTT. Protein sequence: CASSPSGGATGELFF.

The chain joins TRBV5-4 to TRBJ1-1; 8 nucleotides agree with TRBD1. Germline CDR1 reads SGHNT; CDR2 reads YYREEE (reference sequence). V was pared by 0 bases and J by 6 bases, with 4 bases of the junction left unmatched. The CDR3 covers 14 residues. CDR3 residues: CASSLDDRGPEAFF. The CDR3 DNA reads TGTGCCAGCAGCTTGGACGACAGGGGCCCTGAAGCTTTCTTT.

V usage is TRBV30 and J usage is TRBJ1-5; TRBD1 agrees at 8 bases. This CDR3 has 14 residues. After removal of 3 bases from V and 6 bases from J, the junction contained 7 bases not matched to a gene. Germline CDR1 GTSNPN, CDR2 SVGIG (reference sequence). This chain's CDR3 is CAWSGDRGGQPQHF. CDR3 nucleotide sequence: TGTGCCTGGAGCGGCGACAGGGGAGGTCAGCCCCAGCATTTT.

CDR3 sequence reads: CASRRQGGRTEAFF. CDR3 coding DNA: TGTGCCAGCAGGAGACAGGGGGGACGCACTGAAGCTTTCTTT. The chain is built from TRBV6-4 and TRBJ1-1; 9 nucleotides line up with TRBD1. Trimming at V came to 6 bases and at J to 4 bases, leaving 6 bases not matched to a gene. There are 14 residues in the CDR3. Germline CDR1 reads MRHNA; CDR2 reads SNTAGT.

This clone was seen once. This chain uses TRBV5-8 with TRBJ2-1, with 7 bases matching TRBD1. The junction had 3 bases not matched to a gene; V was cut back by 1 base and J by 2 bases. CDR1 is SGHTS, CDR2 YDEGEE, per germline. The CDR3 has 15 amino acids. CDR3 amino acids: CASSLFGQAYNEQFF. The CDR3 nucleotides are TGTGCCAGCAGCTTGTTCGGACAGGCCTACAATGAGCAGTTCTTC.

This chain connects TRBV2 to TRBJ2-2; TRBD1 matches 7 bases. Germline V lookup: CDR1 SNHLY, CDR2 FYNNEI. V was clipped by 6 bases and J by 6 bases; unmatched bases: 10. There are 15 residues in the CDR3. The CDR3 DNA reads as TGTGCCAGCAGCCTCACAGGGGATCAGCCCGGGGAGCTGTTTTTT. Protein sequence: CASSLTGDQPGELFF.

This clone was detected a few times. This sequence joins TRBV11-1 and TRBJ1-2, with D maybe TRBD1 (5 bases). Germline V gives CDR1 SGHAT, CDR2 FQDESV (reference sequence). V was clipped by 4 bases and J by 4 bases, with 16 bases between them. CDR3 length equals 15 residues. CDR3 coding DNA: TGTGCCAGCAGCTCTAGCCGGGTCGGGGGCTATGGCTACACCTTC. Translating it yields CASSSSRVGGYGYTF.

This chain links TRBV6-6 with TRBJ2-7; tentatively, D is TRBD1 (6 bases). This CDR3 has 14 amino acids. V lost 5 bases to trimming and J lost 1 base, with 12 bases between them. Germline V CDR1 and CDR2: MNHNY, SVGAGI (reference sequence). The CDR3 loop reads CASSIGQSSYEQYF. DNA of the CDR3: TGTGCCAGCAGTATCGGACAGTCTTCCTACGAGCAGTACTTC.

The V gene is TRBV6-6, the J gene TRBJ2-7; D unclear. CDR1 is MNHNY and CDR2 is SVGAGI in the germline V gene (reference sequence). The CDR3 has 15 amino acids. V lost 4 bases and J lost 0, with 13 bases in between. CDR3: CASSLDTPNSYEQYF. The CDR3 DNA is TGTGCCAGCAGTTTAGACACTCCGAACTCCTACGAGCAGTACTTC.

The J gene is TRBJ1-4, the V gene TRBV19, with 9 bases fitting TRBD1. The CDR3 sequence is 14 residues long. The J segment lost 5 bases and the V segment lost 6 bases, leaving 4 bases of the junction unmatched. From germline, CDR1 is LNHDA and CDR2 SQIVND (reference sequence). The CDR3 loop is CASSLDRGNEKLFF. DNA for the CDR3: TGTGCCAGTAGCTTGGACAGGGGCAATGAAAAACTGTTTTTT.

The V call is TRBV18, the J call TRBJ1-1; TRBD1 matches 10 bases. V lost 2 bases to trimming and J lost 5 bases; unmatched junction nucleotides: 8. The CDR3 consists of 16 residues. Per the germline V gene, CDR1 is KGHSH and CDR2 is LQKENI. The CDR3 loop is CASSPSPGQGKTEAFF. The CDR3 DNA follows: TGTGCCAGCTCACCAAGTCCGGGACAGGGGAAAACTGAAGCTTTCTTT.

The CDR3 is CASRPRQGADTEAFF. The CDR3 nucleotides are TGTGCCAGCAGGCCTAGACAGGGGGCGGACACTGAAGCTTTCTTT. This sequence joins TRBV12-1 and TRBJ1-1; the D call of TRBD1 is as the table states it, not checked on the DNA. TRBV12-1 is designated a pseudogene. The CDR3 runs 15 residues.

The chain is built from TRBV2 and TRBJ2-7; D gene uncertain. The V end lost 7 bases, the J end lost 3 bases, and 10 bases lay between the germline ends. CDR3 length equals 12 residues. Germline V CDR1 and CDR2: SNHLY, FYNNEI. CDR3 coding DNA: TGTGCCAGCACCCGCCAGGTCTACGAGCAGTACTTC. Residues: CASTRQVYEQYF.

This rearrangement joins TRBV19 to TRBJ2-7; D is unresolved. CDR1 and CDR2 from the germline V gene are LNHDA and SQIVND (reference sequence). This CDR3 region has 15 residues. V lost 3 bases and J lost 3, with 15 bases in between. The CDR3 nucleotides are TGTGCCAGTAGTATTGGCCACCGACTGATCTACGAGCAGTACTTC. Its protein is CASSIGHRLIYEQYF.

The chain employs TRBV6-2 or TRBV6-3 and TRBJ2-7; tentative D call: TRBD1 (5 bases). The V end lost 2 bases, the J end lost 5 bases, and 19 bases lay between the germline ends. Germline CDR1 MNHEY, CDR2 SVGEGT. The CDR3 runs 16 residues. The chain's CDR3 is CASSYPSPSVGHEQYF. The CDR3 DNA reads as TGTGCCAGCAGTTACCCTTCTCCCTCAGTGGGGCACGAGCAGTACTTC.

The chain is built from TRBV2 and TRBJ2-1; 10 nucleotides line up with TRBD2. The CDR3 runs 16 residues. CDR1 is SNHLY, CDR2 FYNNEI, per germline. Trimming cost V 7 bases and J 10 bases; bases outside gene matches: 16. The CDR3 sequence is CASTPRLAGASTEQFF. The CDR3 nucleotides are TGTGCCAGCACCCCCCGACTAGCGGGCGCATCCACGGAGCAGTTCTTC.

The rearrangement links TRBV12-3 or TRBV12-4 to TRBJ1-1; no firm D call. The V end lost 5 bases, the J end lost 0 bases, and 7 bases lay between the germline ends. This CDR3 is built from 13 residues. CDR3 nucleotide sequence: TGTGCCAGCAGTAAACTAATGAACACTGAAGCTTTCTTT. This translates into CASSKLMNTEAFF.

V is TRBV2 and J is TRBJ1-1; the D gene is possibly TRBD1 (5 bases). Looked up from germline, CDR1 is SNHLY and CDR2 is FYNNEI. This CDR3 has 13 residues. V was shortened by 10 bases and J by 3 bases, with 15 bases between the two germline ends. This chain's CDR3 is CATGGGGDTEAFF. The DNA of the CDR3 is TGTGCCACCGGGGGGGGAGGGGACACTGAAGCTTTCTTT. Full variable domain (rest looked up from reference TRBV2 and TRBJ1-1): EPEVTQTPSHQVTQMGQEVILRCVPISNHLYFYWYRQILGQKVEFLVSFYNNEISEKSEIFDDQFSVERPDGSNFTLKIRSTKLEDSAMYFCATGGGGDTEAFFGQGTRLTVV.

The genes are TRBV19 and TRBJ2-7; 8 bases match TRBD1. Trimming removed 5 bases from V and 6 bases from J; junction bases left unmatched: 12. CDR1 and CDR2 (germline): LNHDA, SQIVND (reference sequence). This CDR3 has 15 residues. CDR3 loop: CASSFRRDRMGEQYF. As DNA, the CDR3 is TGTGCCAGTAGTTTCCGCCGGGACAGGATGGGCGAGCAGTACTTC.

This clone was seen more than once but under ten times. This chain joins TRBV13 and TRBJ2-2; TRBD2 agrees at 7 bases. V gave up 6 bases and J gave up 4 bases; unmatched junction bases: 14. The germline V gene has CDR1 PRHDT and CDR2 FYEKMQ (reference sequence). The CDR3 has 17 amino acids. CDR3 DNA: TGTGCCAGCAGTCCCACCGGACTCAAGCGGGGCACCGGGGAGCTGTTTTTT. It encodes CASSPTGLKRGTGELFF.

The CDR3 spells CASKIGGAYEQYF. The DNA of the CDR3 is TGTGCCAGCAAAATTGGAGGGGCCTACGAGCAGTACTTC. The genes are TRBV6-5 and TRBJ2-7; a possible D gene is TRBD2 (6 bases). Germline V gives CDR1 MNHEY, CDR2 SVGAGI. This CDR3 is built from 13 residues. V gave up 7 bases and J gave up 2 bases, with 12 bases separating them.

The gene calls are TRBV10-1 and TRBJ2-5; TRBD1 matches 10 bases. CDR3 length: 14 residues. V was pared by 8 bases and J by 6 bases, with 9 bases of the junction left unmatched. Germline V gene data show CDR1 as WNHNN and CDR2 as SYGVQD (reference sequence). CDR3 in amino acids: CASLKGQGWKTQYF. The CDR3 coding sequence is TGCGCCAGCCTGAAGGGACAGGGGTGGAAGACCCAGTACTTC.

The V gene is TRBV4-2, the J gene TRBJ1-6, with no clear D. The V end lost 1 base, the J end lost 5 bases, and 6 bases lay between the germline ends. Germline V gene data show CDR1 as LGHNA and CDR2 as YNFKEQ. The CDR3 runs to 14 residues. The CDR3 loop reads CASSQGGDNSPLHF. DNA for the CDR3: TGTGCCAGCAGCCAAGGGGGAGATAATTCACCCCTCCACTTT.